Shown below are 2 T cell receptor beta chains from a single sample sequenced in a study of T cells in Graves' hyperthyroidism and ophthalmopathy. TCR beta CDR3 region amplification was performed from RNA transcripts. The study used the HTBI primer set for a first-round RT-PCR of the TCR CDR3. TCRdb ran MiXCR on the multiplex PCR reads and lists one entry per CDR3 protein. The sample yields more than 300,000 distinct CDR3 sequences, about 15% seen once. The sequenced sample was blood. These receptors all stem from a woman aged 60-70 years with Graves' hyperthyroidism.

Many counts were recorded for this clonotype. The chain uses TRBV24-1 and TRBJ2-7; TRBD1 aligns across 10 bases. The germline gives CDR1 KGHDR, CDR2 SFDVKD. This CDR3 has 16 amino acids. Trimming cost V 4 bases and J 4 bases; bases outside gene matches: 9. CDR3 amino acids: CATSELRDRGSYEQYF. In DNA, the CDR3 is TGTGCCACCAGTGAACTCCGGGACAGGGGATCTTACGAGCAGTACTTC.

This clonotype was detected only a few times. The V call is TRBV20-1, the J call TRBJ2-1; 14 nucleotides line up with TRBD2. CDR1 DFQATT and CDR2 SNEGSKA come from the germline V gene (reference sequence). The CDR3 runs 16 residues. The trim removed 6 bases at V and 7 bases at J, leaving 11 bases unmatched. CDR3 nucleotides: TGCAGTGCGAAGATCCCCGGGACTAGCGGGAGTAATGAGCAGTTCTTC. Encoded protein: CSAKIPGTSGSNEQFF.